This T cell receptor beta chain originates from a study of blood T cell repertoires in COVID-19. Assay: immunoSEQ multiplex PCR; the TCRdb copy retains only in-frame clones and omits some. The table lists roughly 120,000 clones, 85% of them singletons. Sequencing was carried out using peripheral blood. The clonotype comes from a man aged 40-49 years with acute or convalescent COVID-19.

The CDR3 DNA follows: TGTGCCAGCAGCCGGACCGGGACTAGCGGGGGAAGCTCCTACGAGCAGTACTTC. Residues: CASSRTGTSGGSSYEQYF. The chain employs TRBV3-1 (or the pseudogene TRBV3-2) and TRBJ2-7; 14 nucleotides align to TRBD2. The V and J ends lost 4 bases and 0 bases, in that order; junction bases with no gene match: 8. The CDR3 is 18 amino acids. CDR1 and CDR2 (germline): LGHDT, YNNKEL (reference sequence).